This T cell receptor beta chain derives from a study of T-cell memory formation after mild COVID-19. Per the germline V gene, CDR1 is SNHLY and CDR2 is FYNNEI. This CDR3 region has 15 residues. V was shortened by 1 base and J by 0 bases, with 10 bases between the two germline ends. Via MiXCR, TCRdb re-called the 5' RACE reads, giving one row per CDR3 protein. The sample comprises more than 450,000 distinct CDR3 sequences, roughly 17% of which are singletons, and about 12% rests with the top ten. Sequenced: PBMCs or a T cell subset sorted from them (not recorded which). The V gene is TRBV2, the J gene TRBJ2-7; D tentatively fits TRBD1 or TRBD2 (6 bases each). The receptor was isolated from an adult woman who had mild COVID-19 (a few samples of this study predate the infection). Cell type and time point are not known. The CDR3 DNA sequence: TGTGCCAGCAGTGAAGAAGGGGGGTTCTCCTACGAGCAGTACTTC. This sequence encodes CASSEEGGFSYEQYF.